Shown below are 32 T cell receptor beta chains from a single sample sequenced in a study of cytotoxic CD8 clonotypes in ibrutinib-treated CLL (dated by TCRdb to 2020 to 2022). To prepare the library, the immunoSEQ multiplex PCR assay was applied. The source is immuneACCESS, and TCRdb retained only in-frame sequences with V and J called. Part of the clones is not carried over; for the studies checked, unresolved V genes explain less than half of this, and the remainder is unexplained. This sample is represented by 50,000 or so clones; around 78% of them were singletons. Of the sample, approximately 20% falls within the top ten clones. This sample's time point label indicates: around 25 months on ibrutinib. This specimen was PBMCs, taken after 24 months of ibrutinib treatment. The receptors shown here come from a human donor with chronic lymphocytic leukemia.

This clone occurred a few times. V gene TRBV7-9 combines with J gene TRBJ2-2; 7 positions agree with TRBD1. The CDR3 loop spans 15 amino acids. CDR1 is SEHNR, CDR2 FQNEAQ, per germline (reference sequence). Trimming at V came to 4 bases and at J to 2 bases, leaving 4 bases not matched to a gene. CDR3: CASSSHRGNTGELFF. The CDR3, as DNA: TGTGCCAGCAGCTCCCACAGGGGTAACACCGGGGAGCTGTTTTTT.

The chain employs TRBV5-4 and TRBJ2-3; maybe TRBD1 (6 bases). This CDR3 is built from 15 residues. The V and J ends lost 4 bases and 2 bases respectively, with 14 bases between them. Germline CDR1 reads SGHNT; CDR2 reads YYREEE (reference sequence). The CDR3 bases are TGTGCCAGCAGCAGATACAGGGATCCCACAGATACGCAGTATTTT. This sequence encodes CASSRYRDPTDTQYF.

This rearrangement joins TRBV28 to TRBJ1-2, with D uncertain. Trimming removed 2 bases from V and 0 bases from J, with 22 bases in between. The CDR3 is 19 amino acids. Per the germline V gene, CDR1 is MDHEN and CDR2 is SYDVKM. DNA for the CDR3: TGTGCCAGCAGTTTACTTAGGTTGGGGAGAACGCCCACTAACTATGGCTACACCTTC. Protein product: CASSLLRLGRTPTNYGYTF.

The chain links TRBV5-1 to TRBJ2-2; TRBD1 is a possible D gene (6 bases). Trimming removed 3 bases at V and 4 bases at J, with 10 bases between. The CDR3 sequence is 14 residues long. Germline V CDR1 and CDR2: SGHRS, YFSETQ. The CDR3 bases are TGCGCCAGCAGCTCAGGACAGCGCACCGGGGAGCTGTTTTTT. This codes for CASSSGQRTGELFF.

The rearrangement links TRBV6-5 to TRBJ2-1; no definite D call. Per germline, CDR1 MNHEY and CDR2 SVGAGI. There are 13 residues in the CDR3. The V and J ends lost 0 bases and 5 bases respectively, with 5 bases between them. This CDR3 is CASSYSANNEQFF. DNA of the CDR3: TGTGCCAGCAGTTACTCGGCGAACAATGAGCAGTTCTTC.

The chain links TRBV27 to TRBJ1-1, with 10 bases matching TRBD1. The CDR3 runs 14 residues. Germline trimming cut 5 bases from V and 6 bases from J; bases unmatched to any gene: 6. Per the germline V gene, CDR1 is MNHEY and CDR2 is SMNVEV (reference sequence). The CDR3 sequence is CASSLLTGGSEAFF. The DNA of the CDR3 is TGTGCCAGCAGTCTCTTGACAGGGGGCTCTGAAGCTTTCTTT.

This sequence joins TRBV4-1 and TRBJ1-2; no firm D call. V dropped 4 bases and J dropped 13 bases, with 16 bases sitting between them. The CDR3 spans 12 residues. CDR1 and CDR2 from the germline V gene are MGHRA and YSYEKL. This chain's CDR3 is CASSPIGQVGTF. The CDR3 DNA sequence: TGCGCCAGCAGCCCTATAGGGCAGGTAGGCACCTTC.

This clone was found once. J is TRBJ2-3 and V is TRBV19; D unclear. Germline V gene lookup returns CDR1 LNHDA and CDR2 SQIVND (reference sequence). V lost 5 bases and J lost 2, with 8 bases in between. This CDR3 spans 13 amino acids. The CDR3 DNA reads TGTGCCAGTAGTCGAGGTCTCACAGATACGCAGTATTTT. Encoded protein: CASSRGLTDTQYF.

This clone occurred once. CDR3 DNA sequence: TGCGCCAGCAGCCGAGAAGAGACCCAGTACTTC. It yields the protein CASSREETQYF. The rearrangement links TRBV5-1 to TRBJ2-5; D is uncertain. Germline V gene lookup returns CDR1 SGHRS and CDR2 YFSETQ. The V gene lost 4 bases and the J gene lost 3 bases, with 4 bases spanning the gap. The CDR3 spans 11 residues.

The rearrangement uses TRBV5-8 and TRBJ1-5; TRBD1 is a possible D gene (6 bases). V lost 7 bases to trimming and J lost 3 bases, with 14 bases between them. The CDR3 totals 14 residues. Per the germline V gene, CDR1 is SGHTS and CDR2 is YDEGEE. The CDR3 loop reads CASPTGALNQPQHF. CDR3 DNA sequence: TGTGCCAGCCCCACGGGGGCCCTCAATCAGCCCCAGCATTTT.

The gene calls are TRBV19 and TRBJ2-5, with a possible D match to TRBD2 (6 bases). With 6 bases removed from V and 1 base from J, the gap between germline ends came to 15 bases. The CDR3 is 15 amino acids. From germline, CDR1 is LNHDA and CDR2 SQIVND (reference sequence). CDR3 loop: CASRPVGGLQETQYF. The CDR3 coding sequence is TGTGCCAGTAGGCCAGTGGGAGGACTCCAAGAGACCCAGTACTTC.

This chain connects TRBV4-1 to TRBJ1-3; a weak D match, TRBD1 (5 bases). Germline V gene sequence: CDR1 MGHRA, CDR2 YSYEKL. V lost 4 bases and J 2 bases, leaving 12 bases between the germline ends. The CDR3 is made up of 15 amino acids. CDR3 residues: CASSLTGGTGNTIYF. The CDR3 DNA is TGCGCCAGCAGCCTCACCGGGGGAACTGGAAACACCATATATTTT.

This chain joins TRBV5-4 and TRBJ2-6; D ambiguous. Between the trimmed V and J ends, which lost 3 bases and 0 bases, there was a span of 16 bases. Germline assignment: CDR1 SGHNT and CDR2 YYREEE (reference sequence). The CDR3 sequence is 18 residues long. Here the CDR3 DNA reads TGTGCCAGCAGCTCCCGTTTGGCGAGAGGCTCTGGGGCCAACGTCCTGACTTTC. Amino acids: CASSSRLARGSGANVLTF.

V and J are TRBV5-6 and TRBJ2-7; D remains unclear. Trimming took off 0 bases at V and 2 bases at J, with 6 bases between the two ends. The CDR3 extends over 13 amino acids. Germline V gene data show CDR1 as SGHDT and CDR2 as YYEEEE. DNA for the CDR3: TGTGCCAGCAGCTTGGGTGAACCCTACGAGCAGTACTTC. Translation gives CASSLGEPYEQYF.

This rearrangement joins TRBV7-6 to TRBJ1-2; 8 bases are shared with TRBD1. Germline CDR1 is SGHVS and CDR2 is FNYEAQ. The CDR3 covers 14 residues. The junction had 5 bases not matched to a gene; V was cut back by 1 base and J by 7 bases. The CDR3 loop is CASSLDPGGSGYTF. The CDR3 DNA sequence: TGTGCCAGCAGCTTAGATCCAGGGGGCTCTGGCTACACCTTC. The whole variable domain, filled in from reference TRBV7-6 and TRBJ1-2, reads GAGVSQSPRYKVTKRGQDVALRCDPISGHVSLYWYRQALGQGPEFLTYFNYEAQQDKSGLPNDRFSAERPEGSISTLTIQRTEQRDSAMYRCASSLDPGGSGYTFGSGTRLTVV.

The chain carries TRBV5-1 and TRBJ2-3, with 9 bases aligning to TRBD1. The germline CDR1 and CDR2 sequences are SGHRS and YFSETQ. V gave up 6 bases and J gave up 3 bases; unmatched junction bases: 11. The CDR3 consists of 16 residues. CDR3 DNA sequence: TGCGCCAGCACCCGGGACAGGGTGAGAGGAACAGATACGCAGTATTTT. It specifies CASTRDRVRGTDTQYF.

This chain uses TRBV6-6 with TRBJ1-5; no clear D gene. Germline CDR1 and CDR2: MNHNY and SVGAGI (reference sequence). The CDR3 length is 16 residues. Trimming removed 5 bases at V and 0 bases at J, with 14 bases between. The CDR3 is CASSRLGGDSNQPQHF. CDR3 DNA: TGTGCCAGCAGTCGGTTGGGCGGGGATAGCAATCAGCCCCAGCATTTT.

The chain is built from TRBV7-6 and TRBJ1-2; D is possibly TRBD1 (6 bases). The CDR3 extends over 14 amino acids. Germline-derived CDR1 and CDR2 are SGHVS and FNYEAQ. Deletions cut 2 bases from V and 7 bases from J, with 14 bases between. CDR3 sequence: CASSLSQGEGGYTF. In DNA form, the CDR3 reads TGTGCCAGCAGCTTATCACAGGGTGAGGGTGGCTACACCTTC.

This chain connects TRBV5-4 to TRBJ2-2; no clear D. Germline loops: CDR1 SGHNT, CDR2 YYREEE (reference sequence). V was pared by 1 base and J by 3 bases, with 10 bases between. The CDR3 has 15 amino acids. CDR3 nucleotides: TGTGCCAGCAGCTTGCTGAACTCCTACACCGGGGAGCTGTTTTTT. This sequence encodes CASSLLNSYTGELFF.

V usage is TRBV6-6 and J usage is TRBJ1-5; no definite D call. Trimming removed 6 bases from V and 4 bases from J, with 13 bases in between. From germline, CDR1 is MNHNY and CDR2 SVGAGI (reference sequence). The CDR3 has 14 residues. The CDR3 loop reads CASSGRVVNQPQHF. CDR3 nucleotides: TGTGCCAGCAGCGGACGAGTAGTGAATCAGCCCCAGCATTTT.

This clone was picked up one time. The chain links TRBV7-2 to TRBJ1-4; possibly TRBD1 for D (5 bases). V dropped 4 bases and J dropped 4 bases, with 16 bases sitting between them. CDR1 is SGHTA, CDR2 FQGNSA, per germline. The CDR3 extends over 16 amino acids. As DNA, the CDR3 is TGTGCCAGCAGCTCCGGCCCGGGGAGGGGTAATGAAAAACTGTTTTTT. Translated, it gives CASSSGPGRGNEKLFF. Drawing the rest from reference TRBV7-2 and TRBJ1-4, the complete variable domain is GAGVSQSPSNKVTEKGKDVELRCDPISGHTALYWYRQSLGQGLEFLIYFQGNSAPDKSGLPSDRFSAERTGGSVSTLTIQRTQQEDSAVYLCASSSGPGRGNEKLFFGSGTQLSVL.

Only one count was recorded for this clone. The rearrangement joins TRBV2 to TRBJ2-4, with 13 bases that match TRBD2. Per germline, CDR1 SNHLY and CDR2 FYNNEI. After removal of 6 bases from V and 9 bases from J, the junction contained 26 bases not matched to a gene. There are 21 residues in the CDR3. CDR3 in amino acids: CASSDTGTDRLAGGRGSIQYF. CDR3 bases: TGTGCCAGCAGCGATACCGGGACAGACCGACTAGCGGGAGGCCGGGGGAGCATTCAGTACTTC.

This chain connects TRBV6-5 to TRBJ2-6; possibly TRBD2 for D (5 bases). The V gene lost 2 bases and the J gene lost 1 base, with 9 bases spanning the gap. Germline V lookup: CDR1 MNHEY, CDR2 SVGAGI. The CDR3 has 16 amino acids. The CDR3 sequence is CASSYKLGSGANVLTF. The CDR3 DNA sequence: TGTGCCAGCAGTTACAAACTAGGGTCTGGGGCCAACGTCCTGACTTTC.

The rearrangement links TRBV6-1 to TRBJ2-1; 7 bases line up with TRBD1. From germline, CDR1 is MNHNS and CDR2 SASEGT. The V gene end was trimmed by 4 bases and the J gene end by 10 bases; junction bases not matched to a gene: 13. The CDR3 loop spans 15 amino acids. The DNA of the CDR3 is TGTGCCAGCAGTGGACGACAGGGAAGTCTTCAGGAGCAGTTCTTC. Its protein product is CASSGRQGSLQEQFF.

In this sample, this clone turned up a few times. The CDR3, as DNA: TGTGCCAGCAGCTTCGCGGCCACAGATACGCAGTATTTT. Encoded protein: CASSFAATDTQYF. The V call is TRBV7-7, the J call TRBJ2-3, with D hard to call. V lost 3 bases and J 2 bases, leaving 6 bases between the germline ends. Germline V CDR1 and CDR2: SSHAT, FNYEAQ (reference sequence). The CDR3 runs to 13 residues.

The V and J genes are TRBV5-4 and TRBJ1-2, with 7 bases matching TRBD1. The CDR3 is made up of 12 amino acids. Per germline, CDR1 SGHNT and CDR2 YYREEE (reference sequence). With V trimmed by 4 bases and J by 8 bases, 5 bases remained unmatched. The CDR3 loop is CASSLDRDGYTF. In DNA form, the CDR3 reads TGTGCCAGCAGCCTCGACAGGGACGGCTACACCTTC.

The V and J genes are TRBV5-1 and TRBJ2-1; perhaps TRBD2 as D (6 bases). CDR1 is SGHRS, CDR2 YFSETQ, per germline. This CDR3 spans 15 amino acids. V shed 0 bases and J shed 9 bases, with 16 bases lying between them. Here the CDR3 reads CASSLGGTALSEQFF. CDR3 nucleotide sequence: TGCGCCAGCAGCTTGGGCGGGACGGCCCTGAGTGAGCAGTTCTTC.

This clone was seen just once. The chain uses TRBV11-2 and TRBJ2-5; TRBD2 agrees at 11 bases. The germline CDR1 and CDR2 sequences are SGHAT and FQNNGV. The CDR3 consists of 16 residues. The J segment lost 5 bases and the V segment lost 5 bases, leaving 10 bases of the junction unmatched. The CDR3 region has the DNA TGTGCCAGCAGCCGGAGGGGTAGCGGGAGGGAGGAGACCCAGTACTTC. It yields the protein CASSRRGSGREETQYF.

This clone was picked up a small number of times. The J gene is TRBJ2-3, the V gene TRBV2; D remains ambiguous. This CDR3 is built from 12 residues. Between the trimmed V and J ends, which lost 2 bases and 5 bases, there was a span of 5 bases. Germline CDR1 SNHLY, CDR2 FYNNEI. The CDR3 region has the DNA TGTGCCAGCAGTGAACTTGAAGATACGCAGTATTTT. Protein sequence: CASSELEDTQYF.

This clone showed up just once. The V call is TRBV5-4, the J call TRBJ2-5, with D perhaps matching TRBD1 (6 bases). CDR1 SGHNT and CDR2 YYREEE come from the germline V gene (reference sequence). V was trimmed by 1 base and J by 2 bases, leaving 15 bases between them. The CDR3 loop spans 16 amino acids. This CDR3 reads CASSLSRTDPQETQYF. The CDR3 region has the DNA TGTGCCAGCAGCTTGTCGAGGACAGATCCTCAAGAGACCCAGTACTTC.

The chain links TRBV7-2 to TRBJ2-5, with D uncertain. Trimming took 0 bases from V and 8 from J, leaving 4 bases between them. The CDR3 sequence is 11 residues long. Germline-derived CDR1 and CDR2 are SGHTA and FQGNSA. Here the CDR3 DNA reads TGTGCCAGCAGCTTAGCCGACACCCAGTACTTC. This translates into CASSLADTQYF.

The rearrangement uses TRBV18 and TRBJ2-7; D could derive from TRBD1 or TRBD2 (6 bases each). V lost 2 bases, J lost 1 base, and 12 bases lay in between. CDR3 length: 15 amino acids. Looked up from germline, CDR1 is KGHSH and CDR2 is LQKENI. Written as DNA, the CDR3 is TGTGCCAGCTCACCAAAGAGGGGGGATTCCTACGAGCAGTACTTC. It specifies CASSPKRGDSYEQYF. Full variable domain (remainder filled in from reference TRBV18 and TRBJ2-7): NAGVMQNPRHLVRRRGQEARLRCSPMKGHSHVYWYRQLPEEGLKFMVYLQKENIIDESGMPKERFSAEFPKEGPSILRIQQVVRGDSAAYFCASSPKRGDSYEQYFGPGTRLTVT.